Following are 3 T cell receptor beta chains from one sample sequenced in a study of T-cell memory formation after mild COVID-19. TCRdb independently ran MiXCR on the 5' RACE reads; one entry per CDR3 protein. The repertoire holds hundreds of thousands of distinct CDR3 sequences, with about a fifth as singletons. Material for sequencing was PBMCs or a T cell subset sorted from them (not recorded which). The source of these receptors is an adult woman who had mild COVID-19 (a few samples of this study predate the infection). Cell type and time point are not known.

CDR3 loop: CPEGDTSSYEQYF. CDR3 DNA sequence: TGCCCAGAGGGGGACACCAGCTCCTACGAGCAGTACTTC. The chain carries TRBV29-1 and TRBJ2-7; weak D call: TRBD1 (6 bases). The CDR3 is 13 residues long. The germline V gene encodes CDR1 SQVTM and CDR2 ANQGSEA.

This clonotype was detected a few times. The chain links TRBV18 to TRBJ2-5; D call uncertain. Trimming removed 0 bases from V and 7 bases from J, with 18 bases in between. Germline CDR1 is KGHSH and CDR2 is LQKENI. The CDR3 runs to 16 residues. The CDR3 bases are TGTGCCAGCTCACCACCGACGGTAGGGATCGAACGGACCCAGTACTTC. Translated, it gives CASSPPTVGIERTQYF. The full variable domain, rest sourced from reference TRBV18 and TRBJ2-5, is NAGVMQNPRHLVRRRGQEARLRCSPMKGHSHVYWYRQLPEEGLKFMVYLQKENIIDESGMPKERFSAEFPKEGPSILRIQQVVRGDSAAYFCASSPPTVGIERTQYFGPGTRLLVL.

In nucleotides, the CDR3 is TGCAGCGTTCTATCCGGGACGGATTACGAGCAGTACTTC. This codes for CSVLSGTDYEQYF. The chain uses TRBV29-1 and TRBJ2-7; the D call may be TRBD1 or TRBD2 (5 bases each). Germline-derived CDR1 and CDR2 are SQVTM and ANQGSEA. Trimming removed 5 bases at V and 4 bases at J, with 15 bases between. This CDR3 spans 13 amino acids.